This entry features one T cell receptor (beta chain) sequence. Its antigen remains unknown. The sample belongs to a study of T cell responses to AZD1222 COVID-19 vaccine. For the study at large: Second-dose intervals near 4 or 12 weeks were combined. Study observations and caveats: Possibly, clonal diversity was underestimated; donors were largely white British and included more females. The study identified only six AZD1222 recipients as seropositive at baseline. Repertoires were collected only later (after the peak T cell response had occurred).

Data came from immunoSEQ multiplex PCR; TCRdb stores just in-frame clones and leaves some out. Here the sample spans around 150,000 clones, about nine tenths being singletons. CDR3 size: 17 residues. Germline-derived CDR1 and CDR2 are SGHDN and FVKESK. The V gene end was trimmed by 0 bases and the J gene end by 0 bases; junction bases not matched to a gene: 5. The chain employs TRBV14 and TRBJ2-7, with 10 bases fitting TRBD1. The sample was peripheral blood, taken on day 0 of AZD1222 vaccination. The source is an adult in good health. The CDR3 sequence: CASSQDPTGGYSYEQYF. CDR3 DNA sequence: TGTGCCAGCAGCCAAGACCCGACAGGGGGCTACTCCTACGAGCAGTACTTC.